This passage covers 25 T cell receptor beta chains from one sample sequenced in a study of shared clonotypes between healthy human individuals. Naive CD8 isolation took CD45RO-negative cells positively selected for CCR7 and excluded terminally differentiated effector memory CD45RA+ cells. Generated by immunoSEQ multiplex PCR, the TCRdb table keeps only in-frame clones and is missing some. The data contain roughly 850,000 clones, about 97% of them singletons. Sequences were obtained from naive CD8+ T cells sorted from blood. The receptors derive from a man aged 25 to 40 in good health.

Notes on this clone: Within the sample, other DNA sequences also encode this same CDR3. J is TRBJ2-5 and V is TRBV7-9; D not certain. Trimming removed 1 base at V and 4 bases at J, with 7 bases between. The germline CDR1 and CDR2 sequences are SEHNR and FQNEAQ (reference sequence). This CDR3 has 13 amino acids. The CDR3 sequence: CASSLGGLETQYF. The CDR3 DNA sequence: TGTGCCAGCAGCTTAGGAGGTCTAGAGACCCAGTACTTC.

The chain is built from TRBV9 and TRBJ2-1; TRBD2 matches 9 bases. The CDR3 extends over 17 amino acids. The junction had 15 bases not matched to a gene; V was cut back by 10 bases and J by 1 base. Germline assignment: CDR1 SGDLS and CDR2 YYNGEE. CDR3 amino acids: CASRASGIDDSYNEQFF. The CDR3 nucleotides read TGTGCCTCGCGGGCTAGCGGGATTGATGATTCCTACAATGAGCAGTTCTTC.

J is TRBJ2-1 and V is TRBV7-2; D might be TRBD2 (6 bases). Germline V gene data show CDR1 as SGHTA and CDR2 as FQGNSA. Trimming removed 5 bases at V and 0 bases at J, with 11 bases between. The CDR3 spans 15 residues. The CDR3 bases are TGTGCCAGCAGCCCGGGACTGTTCTCCTACAATGAGCAGTTCTTC. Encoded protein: CASSPGLFSYNEQFF.

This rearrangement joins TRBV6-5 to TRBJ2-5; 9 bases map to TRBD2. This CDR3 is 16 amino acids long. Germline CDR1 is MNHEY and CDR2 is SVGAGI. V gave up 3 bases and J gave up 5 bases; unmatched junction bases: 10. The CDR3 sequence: CASSYNAGGPGETQYF. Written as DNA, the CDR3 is TGTGCCAGCAGTTATAATGCGGGAGGGCCCGGCGAGACCCAGTACTTC.

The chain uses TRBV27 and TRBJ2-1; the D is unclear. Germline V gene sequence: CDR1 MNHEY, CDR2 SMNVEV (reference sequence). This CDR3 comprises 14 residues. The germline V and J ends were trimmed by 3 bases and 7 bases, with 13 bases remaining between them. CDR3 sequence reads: CASSFAWEGNEQFF. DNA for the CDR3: TGTGCCAGCAGTTTCGCTTGGGAAGGGAATGAGCAGTTCTTC.

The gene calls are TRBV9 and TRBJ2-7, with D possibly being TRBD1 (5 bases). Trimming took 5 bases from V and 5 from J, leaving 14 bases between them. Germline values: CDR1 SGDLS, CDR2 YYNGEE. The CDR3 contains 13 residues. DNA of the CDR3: TGTGCCAGCAGTCAGGGTTCCCTCCACGAGCAGTACTTC. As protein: CASSQGSLHEQYF.

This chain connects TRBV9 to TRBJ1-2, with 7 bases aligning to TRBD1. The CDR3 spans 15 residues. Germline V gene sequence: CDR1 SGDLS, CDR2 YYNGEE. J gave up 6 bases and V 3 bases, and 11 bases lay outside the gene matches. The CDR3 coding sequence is TGTGCCAGCAGCGCCACAGGGGAACTACTAGATGGCTACACCTTC. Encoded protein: CASSATGELLDGYTF.

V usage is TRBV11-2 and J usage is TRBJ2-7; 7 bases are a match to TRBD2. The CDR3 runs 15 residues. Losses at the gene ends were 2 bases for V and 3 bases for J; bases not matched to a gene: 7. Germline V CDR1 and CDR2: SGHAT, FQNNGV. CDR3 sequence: CASSLKPSGYYEQYF. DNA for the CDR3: TGTGCCAGCAGCTTAAAGCCTAGCGGATACTACGAGCAGTACTTC.

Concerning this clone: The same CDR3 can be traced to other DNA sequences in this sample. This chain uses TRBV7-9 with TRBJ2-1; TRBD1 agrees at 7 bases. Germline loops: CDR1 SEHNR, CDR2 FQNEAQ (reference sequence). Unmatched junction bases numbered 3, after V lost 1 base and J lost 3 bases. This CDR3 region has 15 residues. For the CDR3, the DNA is TGTGCCAGCAGCTTAGGACAGGGCTTCTACAATGAGCAGTTCTTC. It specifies CASSLGQGFYNEQFF.

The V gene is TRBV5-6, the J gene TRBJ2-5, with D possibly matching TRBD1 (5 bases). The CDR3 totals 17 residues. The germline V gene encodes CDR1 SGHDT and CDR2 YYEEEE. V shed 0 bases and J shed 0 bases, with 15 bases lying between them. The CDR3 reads CASSLGSLGPYQETQYF. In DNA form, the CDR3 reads TGTGCCAGCAGCTTGGGGTCTCTGGGGCCCTACCAAGAGACCCAGTACTTC.

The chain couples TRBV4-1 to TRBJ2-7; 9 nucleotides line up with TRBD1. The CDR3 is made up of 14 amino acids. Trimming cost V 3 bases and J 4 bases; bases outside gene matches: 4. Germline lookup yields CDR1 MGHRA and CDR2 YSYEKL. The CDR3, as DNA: TGCGCCAGCAGCCACGGGACAGGGCTTTACGAGCAGTACTTC. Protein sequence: CASSHGTGLYEQYF.

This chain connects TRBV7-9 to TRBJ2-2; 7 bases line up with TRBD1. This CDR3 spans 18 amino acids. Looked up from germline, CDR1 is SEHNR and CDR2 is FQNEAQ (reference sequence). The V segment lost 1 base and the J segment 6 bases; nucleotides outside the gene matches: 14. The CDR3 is CASSLGGPDRARAGELFF. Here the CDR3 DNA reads TGTGCCAGCAGCTTAGGGGGCCCAGACAGGGCCAGAGCCGGGGAGCTGTTTTTT.

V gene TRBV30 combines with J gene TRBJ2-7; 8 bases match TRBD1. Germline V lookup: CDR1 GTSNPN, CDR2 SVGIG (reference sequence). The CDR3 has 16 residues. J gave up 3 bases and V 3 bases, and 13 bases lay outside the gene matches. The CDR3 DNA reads TGTGCCTGGAGCGAGAAAAGGACAGGGATTAACTACGAGCAGTACTTC. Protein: CAWSEKRTGINYEQYF.

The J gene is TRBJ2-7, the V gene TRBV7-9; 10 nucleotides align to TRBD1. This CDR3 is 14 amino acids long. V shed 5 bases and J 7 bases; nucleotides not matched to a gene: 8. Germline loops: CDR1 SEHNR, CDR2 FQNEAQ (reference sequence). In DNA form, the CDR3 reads TGTGCCAGCAGCACCGGGACAGGGGCGAAAGAGCAGTACTTC. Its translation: CASSTGTGAKEQYF.

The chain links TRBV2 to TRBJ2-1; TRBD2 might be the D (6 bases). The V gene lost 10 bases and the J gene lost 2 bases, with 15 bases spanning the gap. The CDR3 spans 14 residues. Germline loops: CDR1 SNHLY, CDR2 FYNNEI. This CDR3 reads CATGGAAAYNEQFF. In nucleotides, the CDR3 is TGTGCCACCGGAGGGGCCGCTGCCTACAATGAGCAGTTCTTC.

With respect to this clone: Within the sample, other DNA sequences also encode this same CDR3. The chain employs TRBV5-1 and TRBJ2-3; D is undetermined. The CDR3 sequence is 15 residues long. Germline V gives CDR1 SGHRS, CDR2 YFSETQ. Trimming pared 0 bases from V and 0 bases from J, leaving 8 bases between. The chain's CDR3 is CASSLVGSSTDTQYF. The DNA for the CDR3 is TGCGCCAGCAGCTTGGTCGGCTCTAGCACAGATACGCAGTATTTT.

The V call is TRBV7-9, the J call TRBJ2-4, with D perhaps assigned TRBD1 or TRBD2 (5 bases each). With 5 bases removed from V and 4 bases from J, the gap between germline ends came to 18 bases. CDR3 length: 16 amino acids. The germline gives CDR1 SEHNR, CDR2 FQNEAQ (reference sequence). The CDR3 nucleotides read TGTGCCAGCAGCGGCCTTTCCGGGACGGTAAAAAACATTCAGTACTTC. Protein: CASSGLSGTVKNIQYF.

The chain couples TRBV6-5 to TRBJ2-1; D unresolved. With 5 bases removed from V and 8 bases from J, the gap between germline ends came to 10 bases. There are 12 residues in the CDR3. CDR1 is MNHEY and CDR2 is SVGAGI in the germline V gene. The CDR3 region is CASSKGRDEQFF. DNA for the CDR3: TGTGCCAGCAGTAAGGGAAGGGATGAGCAGTTCTTC.

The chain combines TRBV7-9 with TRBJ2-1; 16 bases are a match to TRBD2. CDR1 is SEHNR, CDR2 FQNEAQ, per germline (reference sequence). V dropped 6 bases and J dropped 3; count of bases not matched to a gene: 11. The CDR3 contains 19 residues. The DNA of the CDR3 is TGTGCCAGCAGGCCTCCGGGACTAGCGGGAGGGGGGATCTACAATGAGCAGTTCTTC. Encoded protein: CASRPPGLAGGGIYNEQFF.

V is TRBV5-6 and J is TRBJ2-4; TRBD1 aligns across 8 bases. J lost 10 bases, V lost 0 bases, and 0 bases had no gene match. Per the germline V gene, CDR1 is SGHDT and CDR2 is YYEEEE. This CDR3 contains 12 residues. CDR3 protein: CASSLGTGIQYF. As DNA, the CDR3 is TGTGCCAGCAGCTTGGGGACAGGGATTCAGTACTTC.

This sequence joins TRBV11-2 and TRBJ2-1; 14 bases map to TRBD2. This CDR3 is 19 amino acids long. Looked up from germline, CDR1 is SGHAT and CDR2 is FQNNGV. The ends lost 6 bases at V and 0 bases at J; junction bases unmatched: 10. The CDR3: CASSRLAGGQRSSYNEQFF. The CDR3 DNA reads TGTGCCAGCAGTAGACTAGCGGGAGGGCAAAGGAGCTCCTACAATGAGCAGTTCTTC. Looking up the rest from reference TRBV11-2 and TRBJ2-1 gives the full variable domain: EAGVAQSPRYKIIEKRQSVAFWCNPISGHATLYWYQQILGQGPKLLIQFQNNGVVDDSQLPKDRFSAERLKGVDSTLKIQPAKLEDSAVYLCASSRLAGGQRSSYNEQFFGPGTRLTVL.

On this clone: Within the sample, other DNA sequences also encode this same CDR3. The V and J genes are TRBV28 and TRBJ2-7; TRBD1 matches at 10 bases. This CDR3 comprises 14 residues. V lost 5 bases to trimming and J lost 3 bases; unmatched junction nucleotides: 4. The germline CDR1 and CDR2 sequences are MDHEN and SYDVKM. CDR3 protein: CASSDRDRGYEQYF. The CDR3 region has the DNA TGTGCCAGCAGTGATAGGGACAGGGGCTACGAGCAGTACTTC.

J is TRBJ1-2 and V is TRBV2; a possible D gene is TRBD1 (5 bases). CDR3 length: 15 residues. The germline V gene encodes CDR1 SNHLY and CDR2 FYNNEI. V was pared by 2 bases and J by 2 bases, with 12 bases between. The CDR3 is CASSEIAGFNYGYTF. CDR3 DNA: TGTGCCAGCAGTGAAATAGCAGGGTTCAACTATGGCTACACCTTC.

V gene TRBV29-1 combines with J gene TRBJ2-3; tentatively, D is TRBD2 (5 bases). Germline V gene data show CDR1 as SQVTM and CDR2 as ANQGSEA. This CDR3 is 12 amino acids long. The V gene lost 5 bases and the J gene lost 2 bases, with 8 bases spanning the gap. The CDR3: CSVLAYTDTQYF. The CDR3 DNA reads TGCAGCGTTCTAGCCTACACAGATACGCAGTATTTT.

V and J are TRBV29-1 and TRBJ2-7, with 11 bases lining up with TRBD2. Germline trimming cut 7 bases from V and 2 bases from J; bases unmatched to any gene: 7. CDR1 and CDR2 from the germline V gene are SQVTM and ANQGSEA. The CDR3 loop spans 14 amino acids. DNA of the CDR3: TGCAGCGCGCTACTAGCGGGAGAGACCTACGAGCAGTACTTC. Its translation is CSALLAGETYEQYF.